What follows describes a single T cell receptor beta chain. The entry originates in a study of blood T cell repertoires in COVID-19. Study overall: PBMCs, B-cell-depleted T cells, or T cells were the source of the cDNA or gDNA that made up the material.

Only in-frame clones appear in the TCRdb table, and some are missing; sequencing was by immunoSEQ multiplex PCR. Of approximately 290,000 clones listed, more than 65% are singletons. In Seattle, patients joined the study during active infection and were tracked longitudinally. The CDR3 contains 17 residues. The ends were cut back, 6 bases at V and 7 bases at J, with 25 bases in the middle. Germline loops: CDR1 MDHEN, CDR2 SYDVKM. This TCR derives from a person aged 70 to 80 with COVID-19, enrolled during active disease. Sequenced sample: peripheral blood. The V call is TRBV28, the J call TRBJ1-5; D call uncertain. As DNA, the CDR3 is TGTGCCAGCAGCCCCCGGGTAGGGCGAGGGAAGGGACAGCCCCAGCATTTT. Translating it yields CASSPRVGRGKGQPQHF.